This T cell receptor beta chain was obtained from a study of T cells in narcolepsy. The wider study: Enrolled donors included narcolepsy type 1 or type 2 patients and healthy controls. Study-wide findings and caveats: Same-patient CSF and blood CD4+ T cell clonotypes included HCRT-specific and TRIB2-specific autoreactive ones. Healthy controls reportedly lacked the autoreactive clonotypes serially found in patients' blood.

The table came from immunoSEQ multiplex PCR; TCRdb's copy has only in-frame clones and leaves some out. The sample lists approximately 1,500 clones, approximately 39% seen once, with 15% to 20% in the top ten. The CDR3 has 15 residues. V was cut by 3 bases and J by 3 bases, with 16 bases left in between. Per the germline V gene, CDR1 is SGHRS and CDR2 is YFSETQ. This clone was detected once. The antigen is unknown. This sequence originates from a human donor with narcolepsy. This chain uses TRBV5-1 with TRBJ2-7; TRBD2 might be the D (5 bases). The material sequenced was cultured CD8+ T cells from cerebrospinal fluid. CDR3 DNA: TGCGCCAGCAGCTCCCGTCCCGGACTCGTCTACGAGCAGTACTTC. It specifies CASSSRPGLVYEQYF. The full variable domain, rest sourced from reference TRBV5-1 and TRBJ2-7, is KAGVTQTPRYLIKTRGQQVTLSCSPISGHRSVSWYQQTPGQGLQFLFEYFSETQRNKGNFPGRFSGRQFSNSRSEMNVSTLELGDSALYLCASSSRPGLVYEQYFGPGTRLTVT.